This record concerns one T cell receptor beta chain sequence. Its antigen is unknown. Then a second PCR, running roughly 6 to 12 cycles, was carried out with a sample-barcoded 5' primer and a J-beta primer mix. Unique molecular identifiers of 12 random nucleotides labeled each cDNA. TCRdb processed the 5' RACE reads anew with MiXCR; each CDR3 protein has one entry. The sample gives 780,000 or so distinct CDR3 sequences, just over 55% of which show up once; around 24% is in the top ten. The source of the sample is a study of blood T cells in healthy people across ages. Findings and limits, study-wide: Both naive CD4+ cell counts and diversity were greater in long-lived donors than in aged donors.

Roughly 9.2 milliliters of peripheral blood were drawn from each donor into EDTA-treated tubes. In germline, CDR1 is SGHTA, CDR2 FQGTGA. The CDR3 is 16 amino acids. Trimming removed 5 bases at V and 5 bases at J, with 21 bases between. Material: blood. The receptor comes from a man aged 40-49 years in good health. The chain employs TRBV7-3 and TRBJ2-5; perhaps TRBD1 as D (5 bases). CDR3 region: CASSPGPGRVAETQYF. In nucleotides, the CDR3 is TGTGCCAGCAGCCCAGGTCCCGGCAGGGTGGCGGAGACCCAGTACTTC.